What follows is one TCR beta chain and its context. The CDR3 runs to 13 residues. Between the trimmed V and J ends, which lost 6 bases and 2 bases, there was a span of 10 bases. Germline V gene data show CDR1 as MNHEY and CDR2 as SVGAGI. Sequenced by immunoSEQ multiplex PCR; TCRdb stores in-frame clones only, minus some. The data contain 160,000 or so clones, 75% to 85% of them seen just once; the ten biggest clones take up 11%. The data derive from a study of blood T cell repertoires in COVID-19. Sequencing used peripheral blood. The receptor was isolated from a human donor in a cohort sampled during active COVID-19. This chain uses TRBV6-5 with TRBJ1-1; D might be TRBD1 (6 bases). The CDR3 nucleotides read TGTGCCAGCAGAAGGGACACCAACACTGAAGCTTTCTTT. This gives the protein CASRRDTNTEAFF.